This TCR beta chain is drawn from a study of T cell repertoires in cytomegalovirus infection. The wider study: Both CMV infection and a matching HLA type were indicated by public TCR beta signatures.

A word on this clonotype: As yet, its antigen is unknown.

Using its own MiXCR run on the reads, TCRdb lists one record per CDR3 protein. The sample lists around 900,000 distinct CDR3 sequences, approximately 31% occurring once. This CDR3 has 17 amino acids. Trimming took off 5 bases at V and 3 bases at J, with 22 bases between the two ends. Germline CDR1 reads LNHDA; CDR2 reads SQIVND (reference sequence). Study findings and constraints: Totalled public TCR beta family frequency picked out people who carried CMV plus the relevant HLA. The response measured ex vivo was dominated by TCR beta clonotypes (HLA-C-restricted and CMV-specific).

The TCR originated in a human donor in good health (CMV status not recorded). Some clones in this sample may be carry-over from other donors' samples. This sequence joins TRBV19 and TRBJ1-2; tentative D call: TRBD1 (5 bases). The sequencing here drew on cultured CD8+ T cells from PBMCs, taken from culture after CMV antigen stimulation. CDR3: CASSPTPGYLFHYGYTF. The CDR3 DNA reads as TGTGCCAGTAGTCCAACACCAGGGTACCTCTTCCACTATGGCTACACCTTC. Variable domain in full (rest from reference TRBV19 and TRBJ1-2): DGGITQSPKYLFRKEGQNVTLSCEQNLNHDAMYWYRQDPGQGLRLIYYSQIVNDFQKGDIAEGYSVSREKKESFPLTVTSAQKNPTAFYLCASSPTPGYLFHYGYTFGSGTRLTVV.